This T cell receptor beta chain was recorded in a study of early T cells in non-severe SARS-CoV-2 infection. In TCRdb, the 5' RACE reads were re-called with MiXCR into one record per CDR3 protein. The sample includes just over 65,000 distinct CDR3 sequences, less than 15% of them seen just once. The germline V and J ends were trimmed by 2 bases and 2 bases, with 18 bases remaining between them. This CDR3 is 16 amino acids long. The germline gives CDR1 SQVTM, CDR2 ANQGSEA. Sequencing was carried out using whole blood. This receptor was taken from an adult who was a healthcare worker with PCR-confirmed SARS-CoV-2 infection or an uninfected control (not recorded which). The rearrangement links TRBV29-1 to TRBJ2-5; D is unclear. The CDR3 DNA is TGCAGCGTTGAACTCCCGGTTGGCAGAAGTCAAGAGACCCAGTACTTC. It yields the protein CSVELPVGRSQETQYF.